The 10 T cell receptor beta chains below were found in one sample sequenced in a study of blood T cell repertoires in COVID-19. Generated by immunoSEQ multiplex PCR, the TCRdb table keeps only in-frame clones and is missing some. This sample has fewer than 500,000 clones, with nearly 90% found just once. Sequencing was performed on PBMCs or T cells enriched from blood (not recorded which). Receptors originate from a woman between 18 and 29 years old with acute COVID-19.

The chain has TRBV7-9 and TRBJ2-7; 7 nucleotides align to TRBD1. V shed 11 bases, J shed 0 bases, and the junction held 7 bases outside the gene matches. The CDR3 covers 13 residues. Per germline, CDR1 SEHNR and CDR2 FQNEAQ (reference sequence). The CDR3 protein is CAGTGDSSYEQYF. In nucleotides, the CDR3 is TGTGCCGGAACCGGGGACAGCTCCTACGAGCAGTACTTC.

The V call is TRBV5-1, the J call TRBJ1-6; TRBD1 might be the D (5 bases). The germline V and J ends were trimmed by 4 bases and 7 bases, with 15 bases remaining between them. The CDR3 covers 15 residues. Germline-derived CDR1 and CDR2 are SGHRS and YFSETQ. The CDR3 sequence is CASSQGLTANSPLHF. The CDR3 DNA reads as TGCGCCAGCAGCCAGGGACTGACGGCCAATTCACCCCTCCACTTT.

V is TRBV12-3 or TRBV12-4 and J is TRBJ2-7, with 8 bases aligning to TRBD1. The CDR3 runs to 13 residues. The ends lost 7 bases at V and 8 bases at J; junction bases unmatched: 10. CDR3 DNA sequence: TGTGCCAGCAACATATACCAGGGGGCTCAGCAGTACTTC. Its protein product is CASNIYQGAQQYF.

J is TRBJ2-5 and V is TRBV3-1 (or the pseudogene TRBV3-2); the D gene is possibly TRBD1 (5 bases). Trimming took off 1 base at V and 5 bases at J, with 8 bases between the two ends. The CDR3 runs to 13 residues. Germline V gene lookup returns CDR1 LGHDT and CDR2 YNNKEL (reference sequence). The CDR3 nucleotides read TGTGCCAGCAGCCAAGGCAGGGCTGAGACCCAGTACTTC. Amino acid sequence: CASSQGRAETQYF.

The chain carries TRBV4-1 and TRBJ2-7; TRBD2 matches at 8 bases. Losses at the gene ends were 1 base for V and 3 bases for J; bases not matched to a gene: 5. The CDR3 runs 15 residues. Germline-derived CDR1 and CDR2 are MGHRA and YSYEKL. CDR3 protein: CASSQAGTRFYEQYF. The CDR3 DNA sequence: TGCGCCAGCAGCCAAGCCGGGACTAGGTTCTACGAGCAGTACTTC.

CDR3 residues: CASSTGRPEAFF. In DNA, the CDR3 is TGTGCCAGCAGCACAGGGCGTCCTGAAGCTTTCTTT. This chain connects TRBV7-3 to TRBJ1-1; D possibly corresponds to TRBD1 (6 bases). V lost 5 bases to trimming and J lost 6 bases, with 10 bases between them. The CDR3 sequence is 12 residues long. From germline, CDR1 is SGHTA and CDR2 FQGTGA.

This sequence joins TRBV11-3 and TRBJ2-5, with TRBD2 matching over 8 bases. The CDR3 has 19 amino acids. With V trimmed by 7 bases and J by 0 bases, 19 bases remained unmatched. From germline, CDR1 is SGHNT and CDR2 YENEEA. The CDR3 protein is CASNRLPPGGRKYQETQYF. CDR3 sequence (DNA): TGTGCCAGCAACCGCCTCCCACCGGGAGGGCGTAAATACCAAGAGACCCAGTACTTC.

Here the CDR3 DNA reads TGTGCCAGCAGCGTAGCCGGCCTAGATGGAGAGACCCAGTACTTC. Amino acids: CASSVAGLDGETQYF. V usage is TRBV9 and J usage is TRBJ2-5; D is undetermined. Between the trimmed V and J ends, which lost 0 bases and 4 bases, there was a span of 13 bases. This CDR3 has 15 residues. Germline assignment: CDR1 SGDLS and CDR2 YYNGEE.

The chain carries TRBV11-2 and TRBJ2-7; 11 nucleotides match TRBD1. Germline V gives CDR1 SGHAT, CDR2 FQNNGV. V trimming: 3 bases; J trimming: 3 bases; junction bases outside the gene matches: 7. CDR3 length: 16 amino acids. The CDR3 DNA reads as TGTGCCAGCAGCTTGAGGACAGGGGGCTTGATCTACGAGCAGTACTTC. It translates to CASSLRTGGLIYEQYF. The variable domain in full, with the rest retrieved from reference TRBV11-2 and TRBJ2-7, is EAGVAQSPRYKIIEKRQSVAFWCNPISGHATLYWYQQILGQGPKLLIQFQNNGVVDDSQLPKDRFSAERLKGVDSTLKIQPAKLEDSAVYLCASSLRTGGLIYEQYFGPGTRLTVT.

The chain uses TRBV12-3 or TRBV12-4 and TRBJ2-1, with 9 bases that match TRBD2. The CDR3 loop spans 12 amino acids. J lost 12 bases, V lost 6 bases, and 6 bases had no gene match. The CDR3 loop reads CASSSRGLAQFF. CDR3 in DNA: TGTGCCAGCAGCTCCCGGGGACTAGCGCAGTTCTTC.